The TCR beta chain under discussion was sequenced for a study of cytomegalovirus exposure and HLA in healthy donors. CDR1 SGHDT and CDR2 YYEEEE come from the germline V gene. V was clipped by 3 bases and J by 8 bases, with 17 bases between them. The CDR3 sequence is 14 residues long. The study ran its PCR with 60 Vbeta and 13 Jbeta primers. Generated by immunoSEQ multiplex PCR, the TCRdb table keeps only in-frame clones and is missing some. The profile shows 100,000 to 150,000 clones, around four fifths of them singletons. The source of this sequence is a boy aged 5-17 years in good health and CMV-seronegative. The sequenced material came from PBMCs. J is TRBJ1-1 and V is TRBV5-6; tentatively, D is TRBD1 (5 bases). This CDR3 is CASSSPSGGAEAFF. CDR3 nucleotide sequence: TGTGCCAGCAGCTCCCCTTCCGGCGGGGCGGAAGCTTTCTTT.